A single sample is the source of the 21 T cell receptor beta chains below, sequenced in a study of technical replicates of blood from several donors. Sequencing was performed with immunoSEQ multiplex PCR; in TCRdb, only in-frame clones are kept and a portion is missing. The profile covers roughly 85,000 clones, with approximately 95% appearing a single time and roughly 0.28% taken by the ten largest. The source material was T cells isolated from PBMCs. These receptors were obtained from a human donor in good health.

CDR3: CSARQAEQYF. The CDR3 DNA follows: TGCAGTGCTAGACAGGCGGAGCAGTACTTC. The J gene is TRBJ2-7, the V gene TRBV20-1; D is unresolved. Germline CDR1 reads DFQATT; CDR2 reads SNEGSKA (reference sequence). The CDR3 consists of 10 residues. Between the trimmed V and J ends, which lost 2 bases and 7 bases, there was a span of 6 bases.

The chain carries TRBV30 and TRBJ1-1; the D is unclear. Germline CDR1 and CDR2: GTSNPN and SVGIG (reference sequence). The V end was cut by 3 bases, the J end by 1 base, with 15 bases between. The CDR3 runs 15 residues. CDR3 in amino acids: CAWSLRYLRNTEAFF. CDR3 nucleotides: TGTGCCTGGAGCCTTCGCTATCTGCGGAACACTGAAGCTTTCTTT. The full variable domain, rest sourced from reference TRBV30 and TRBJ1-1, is SQTIHQWPATLVQPVGSPLSLECTVEGTSNPNLYWYRQAAGRGLQLLFYSVGIGQISSEVPQNLSASRPQDRQFILSSKKLLLSDSGFYLCAWSLRYLRNTEAFFGQGTRLTVV.

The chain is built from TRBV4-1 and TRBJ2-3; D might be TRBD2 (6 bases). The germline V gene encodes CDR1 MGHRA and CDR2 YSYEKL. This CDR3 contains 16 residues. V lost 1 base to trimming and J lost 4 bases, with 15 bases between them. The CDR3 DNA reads TGCGCCAGCAGCCAAGTGGCGGCCACGGGGGCAGATACGCAGTATTTT. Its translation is CASSQVAATGADTQYF.

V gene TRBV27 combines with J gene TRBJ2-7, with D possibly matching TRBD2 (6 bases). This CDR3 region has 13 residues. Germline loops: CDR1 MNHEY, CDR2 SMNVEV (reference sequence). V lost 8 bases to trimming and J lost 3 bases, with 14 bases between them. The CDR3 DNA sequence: TGTGCCAGCGGATTGGGCGGGAACTACGAGCAGTACTTC. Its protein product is CASGLGGNYEQYF.

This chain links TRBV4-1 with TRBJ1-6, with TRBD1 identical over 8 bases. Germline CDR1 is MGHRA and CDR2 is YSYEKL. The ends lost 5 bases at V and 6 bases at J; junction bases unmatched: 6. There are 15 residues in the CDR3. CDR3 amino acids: CASSKGQAINSPLHF. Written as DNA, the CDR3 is TGCGCCAGCAGCAAGGGACAGGCGATTAATTCACCCCTCCACTTT.

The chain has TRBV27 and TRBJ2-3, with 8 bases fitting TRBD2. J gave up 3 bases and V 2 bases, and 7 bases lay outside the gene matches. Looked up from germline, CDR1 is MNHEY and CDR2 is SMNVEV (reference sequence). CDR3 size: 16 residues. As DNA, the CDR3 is TGTGCCAGCAGTTTAGGGAGCGGGAGTATTACAGATACGCAGTATTTT. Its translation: CASSLGSGSITDTQYF.

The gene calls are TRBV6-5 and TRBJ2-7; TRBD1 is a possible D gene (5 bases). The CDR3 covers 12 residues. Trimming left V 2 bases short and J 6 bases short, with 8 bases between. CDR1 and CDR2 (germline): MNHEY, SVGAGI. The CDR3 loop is CASSYQGAEQYF. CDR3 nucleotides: TGTGCCAGCAGTTACCAGGGCGCCGAGCAGTACTTC.

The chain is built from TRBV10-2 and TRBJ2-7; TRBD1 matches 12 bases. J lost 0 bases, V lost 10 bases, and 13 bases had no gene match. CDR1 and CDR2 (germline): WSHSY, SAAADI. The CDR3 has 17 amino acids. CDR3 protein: CATEGQGARGDSYEQYF. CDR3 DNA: TGCGCCACCGAGGGACAGGGGGCGAGGGGGGACTCCTACGAGCAGTACTTC.

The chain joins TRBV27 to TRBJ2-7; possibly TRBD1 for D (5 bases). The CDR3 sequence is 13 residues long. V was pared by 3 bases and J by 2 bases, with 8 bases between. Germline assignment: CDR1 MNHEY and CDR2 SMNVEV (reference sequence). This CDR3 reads CASSFHRTYEQYF. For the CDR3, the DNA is TGTGCCAGCAGTTTCCACAGGACCTACGAGCAGTACTTC.

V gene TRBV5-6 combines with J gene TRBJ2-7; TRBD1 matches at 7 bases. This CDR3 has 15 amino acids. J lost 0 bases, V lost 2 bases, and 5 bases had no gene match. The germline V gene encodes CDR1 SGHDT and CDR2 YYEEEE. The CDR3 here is CASSFPGQNSYEQYF. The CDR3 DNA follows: TGTGCCAGCAGCTTCCCGGGACAGAACTCCTACGAGCAGTACTTC.

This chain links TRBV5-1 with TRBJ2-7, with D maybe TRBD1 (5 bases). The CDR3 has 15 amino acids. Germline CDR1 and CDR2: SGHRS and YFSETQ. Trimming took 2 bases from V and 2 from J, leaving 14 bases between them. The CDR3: CASSFTGRTTYEQYF. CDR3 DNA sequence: TGCGCCAGCAGCTTCACAGGCCGGACAACCTACGAGCAGTACTTC.

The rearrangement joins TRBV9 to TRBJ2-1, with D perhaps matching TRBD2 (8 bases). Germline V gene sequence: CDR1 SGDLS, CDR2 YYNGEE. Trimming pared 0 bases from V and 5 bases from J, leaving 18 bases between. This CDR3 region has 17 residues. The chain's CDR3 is CASSVVGTAGVNNEQFF. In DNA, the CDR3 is TGTGCCAGCAGCGTAGTGGGGACAGCGGGGGTCAACAATGAGCAGTTCTTC.

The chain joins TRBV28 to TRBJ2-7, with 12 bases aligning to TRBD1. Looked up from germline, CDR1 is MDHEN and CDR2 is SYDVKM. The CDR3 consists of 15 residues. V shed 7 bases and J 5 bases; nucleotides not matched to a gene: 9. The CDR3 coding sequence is TGTGCCAGCACCACTCCGGGACAGGGGGCCCACGAGCAGTACTTC. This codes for CASTTPGQGAHEQYF. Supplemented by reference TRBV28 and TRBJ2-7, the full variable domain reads DVKVTQSSRYLVKRTGEKVFLECVQDMDHENMFWYRQDPGLGLRLIYFSYDVKMKEKGDIPEGYSVSREKKERFSLILESASTNQTSMYLCASTTPGQGAHEQYFGPGTRLTVT.

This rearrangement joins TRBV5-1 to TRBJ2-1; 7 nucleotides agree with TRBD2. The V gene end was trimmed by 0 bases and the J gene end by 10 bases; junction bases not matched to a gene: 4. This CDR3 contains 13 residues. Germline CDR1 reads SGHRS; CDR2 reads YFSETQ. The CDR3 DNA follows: TGCGCCAGCAGCTTGGACCCAGCGGGAGAGCAGTTCTTC. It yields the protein CASSLDPAGEQFF.

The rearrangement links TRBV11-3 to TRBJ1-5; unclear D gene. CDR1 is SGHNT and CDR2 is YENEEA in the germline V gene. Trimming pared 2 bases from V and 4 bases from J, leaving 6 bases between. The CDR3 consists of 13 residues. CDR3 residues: CASSLSGNQPQHF. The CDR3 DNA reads TGTGCCAGCAGCTTATCAGGAAATCAGCCCCAGCATTTT.

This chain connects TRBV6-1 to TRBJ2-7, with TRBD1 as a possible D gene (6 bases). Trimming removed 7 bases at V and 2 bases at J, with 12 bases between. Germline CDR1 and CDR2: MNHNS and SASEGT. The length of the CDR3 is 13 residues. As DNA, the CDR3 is TGTGCCAGCACTGGGGACACTACCTACGAGCAGTACTTC. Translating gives CASTGDTTYEQYF.

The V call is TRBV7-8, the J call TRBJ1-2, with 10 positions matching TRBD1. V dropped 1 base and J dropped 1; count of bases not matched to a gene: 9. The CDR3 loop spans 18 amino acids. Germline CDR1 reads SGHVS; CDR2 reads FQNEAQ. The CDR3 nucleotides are TGTGCCAGCAGCTTAGATCTGACGGGACAGGGGAATAACTATGGCTACACCTTC. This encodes CASSLDLTGQGNNYGYTF.

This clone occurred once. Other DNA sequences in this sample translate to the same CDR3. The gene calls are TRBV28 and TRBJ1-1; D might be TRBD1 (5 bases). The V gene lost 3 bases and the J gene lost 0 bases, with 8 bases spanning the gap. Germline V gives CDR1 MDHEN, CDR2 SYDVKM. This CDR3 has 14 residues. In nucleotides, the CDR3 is TGTGCCAGCAGTTTCGGGGGGATGAACACTGAAGCTTTCTTT. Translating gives CASSFGGMNTEAFF.

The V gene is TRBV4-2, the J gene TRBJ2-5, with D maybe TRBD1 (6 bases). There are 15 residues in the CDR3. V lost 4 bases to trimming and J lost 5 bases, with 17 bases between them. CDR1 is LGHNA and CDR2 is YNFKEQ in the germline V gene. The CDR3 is CASSPEATGLETQYF. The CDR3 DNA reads TGTGCCAGCAGCCCCGAGGCGACAGGCCTGGAGACCCAGTACTTC.

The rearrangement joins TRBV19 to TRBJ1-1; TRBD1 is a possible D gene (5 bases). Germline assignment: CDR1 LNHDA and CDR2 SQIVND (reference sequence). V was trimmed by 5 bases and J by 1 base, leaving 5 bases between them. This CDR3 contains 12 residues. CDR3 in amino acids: CASSDRNTEAFF. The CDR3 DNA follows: TGTGCCAGTAGTGACAGGAACACTGAAGCTTTCTTT.

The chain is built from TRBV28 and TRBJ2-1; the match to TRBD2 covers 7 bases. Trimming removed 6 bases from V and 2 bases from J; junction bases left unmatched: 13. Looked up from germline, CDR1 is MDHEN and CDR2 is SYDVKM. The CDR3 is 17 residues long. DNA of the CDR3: TGTGCCAGCAGCCGCGACCCTGCGGGAGTGGCCTACAATGAGCAGTTCTTC. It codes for CASSRDPAGVAYNEQFF. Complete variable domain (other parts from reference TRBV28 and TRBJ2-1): DVKVTQSSRYLVKRTGEKVFLECVQDMDHENMFWYRQDPGLGLRLIYFSYDVKMKEKGDIPEGYSVSREKKERFSLILESASTNQTSMYLCASSRDPAGVAYNEQFFGPGTRLTVL.